The 10 T cell receptor beta chains presented below share a single source sample, sequenced in a study of blood T cell repertoires in COVID-19. Produced via immunoSEQ multiplex PCR; TCRdb's table is partial and in-frame only. The data contain under 130,000 clones, nearly 90% of them singletons. The specimen sequenced was peripheral blood. All receptors come from a man aged 45-60 years in a cohort sampled during active COVID-19.

The chain carries TRBV19 and TRBJ2-1, with TRBD1 matching 11 bases. V was pared by 3 bases and J by 3 bases, with 7 bases of the junction left unmatched. CDR3 length: 17 residues. The germline gives CDR1 LNHDA, CDR2 SQIVND (reference sequence). The CDR3 loop is CASSITAGQGGYNEQFF. The DNA of the CDR3 is TGTGCCAGTAGTATTACTGCGGGACAGGGGGGCTACAATGAGCAGTTCTTC.

The chain recombines TRBV14 with TRBJ1-6, with D unresolved. This CDR3 has 14 amino acids. CDR1 SGHDN and CDR2 FVKESK come from the germline V gene. V shed 0 bases and J shed 7 bases, with 7 bases lying between them. This CDR3 is CASSQEANNSPLHF. CDR3 DNA sequence: TGTGCCAGCAGCCAAGAAGCTAACAATTCACCCCTCCACTTT.

This chain joins TRBV6-5 and TRBJ1-1; D possibly corresponds to TRBD1 (5 bases). Germline V lookup: CDR1 MNHEY, CDR2 SVGAGI. The CDR3 is 15 residues long. With 2 bases removed from V and 1 base from J, the gap between germline ends came to 11 bases. CDR3 in amino acids: CASSYRGSRNTEAFF. The CDR3 DNA sequence: TGTGCCAGCAGTTACAGGGGCTCCAGGAACACTGAAGCTTTCTTT.

This clone has a handful of counts. The rearrangement uses TRBV4-1 and TRBJ1-2; D possibly corresponds to TRBD1 (5 bases). Germline V gene data show CDR1 as MGHRA and CDR2 as YSYEKL. Trimming removed 1 base from V and 6 bases from J, with 9 bases in between. The CDR3 extends over 13 amino acids. Here the CDR3 reads CASSQAAGNGYTF. CDR3 bases: TGCGCCAGCAGCCAAGCGGCAGGGAATGGCTACACCTTC.

The gene calls are TRBV19 and TRBJ1-5, with 10 bases aligning to TRBD1. Unmatched junction bases numbered 8, after V lost 5 bases and J lost 7 bases. CDR3 length: 15 residues. Germline CDR1 reads LNHDA; CDR2 reads SQIVND (reference sequence). The CDR3 nucleotides read TGTGCCAGTAGTCCGACAGGGGGCTTCTCCCAGCCCCAGCATTTT. This encodes CASSPTGGFSQPQHF.

This sequence joins TRBV5-4 and TRBJ2-1; no firm D call. V dropped 4 bases and J dropped 9 bases, with 17 bases sitting between them. The CDR3 is made up of 14 amino acids. Germline V gene data show CDR1 as SGHNT and CDR2 as YYREEE (reference sequence). In DNA form, the CDR3 reads TGTGCCAGCAGCCTTCCCGCCAGTCCCACTGAGCAGTTCTTC. Encoded protein: CASSLPASPTEQFF.

The chain combines TRBV2 with TRBJ2-1; 9 nucleotides match TRBD2. The CDR3 contains 15 residues. V lost 6 bases to trimming and J lost 2 bases; unmatched junction nucleotides: 5. Germline assignment: CDR1 SNHLY and CDR2 FYNNEI. The CDR3 here is CASRSRLAAYNEQFF. As DNA, the CDR3 is TGTGCCAGCAGATCTCGACTAGCGGCCTACAATGAGCAGTTCTTC. Supplemented by reference TRBV2 and TRBJ2-1, the full variable domain reads EPEVTQTPSHQVTQMGQEVILRCVPISNHLYFYWYRQILGQKVEFLVSFYNNEISEKSEIFDDQFSVERPDGSNFTLKIRSTKLEDSAMYFCASRSRLAAYNEQFFGPGTRLTVL.

The rearrangement links TRBV28 to TRBJ2-3, with TRBD2 identical over 7 bases. The ends lost 3 bases at V and 4 bases at J; junction bases unmatched: 10. Germline CDR1 and CDR2: MDHEN and SYDVKM. This CDR3 has 16 amino acids. The chain's CDR3 is CASSFLGAGKADTQYF. Written as DNA, the CDR3 is TGTGCCAGCAGTTTCCTTGGAGCGGGGAAGGCAGATACGCAGTATTTT.

The V and J genes are TRBV3-1 (or the pseudogene TRBV3-2) and TRBJ2-5; TRBD2 agrees at 7 bases. Germline-derived CDR1 and CDR2 are LGHDT and YNNKEL (reference sequence). CDR3 length: 21 amino acids. V trimming: 0 bases; J trimming: 10 bases; junction bases outside the gene matches: 29. CDR3 amino acids: CASSQDISNGDTGGPTEGQYF. For the CDR3, the DNA is TGTGCCAGCAGCCAAGATATCAGCAATGGCGATACGGGGGGTCCCACAGAGGGCCAGTACTTC.

This sequence joins TRBV5-1 and TRBJ2-1, with TRBD2 matching over 8 bases. The CDR3 is made up of 15 amino acids. The V gene end was trimmed by 0 bases and the J gene end by 3 bases; junction bases not matched to a gene: 2. Germline assignment: CDR1 SGHRS and CDR2 YFSETQ. This CDR3 is CASSLAAGGYNEQFF. As DNA, the CDR3 is TGCGCCAGCAGCTTGGCCGCGGGGGGCTACAATGAGCAGTTCTTC. The full variable domain, with the rest looked up from reference TRBV5-1 and TRBJ2-1, is KAGVTQTPRYLIKTRGQQVTLSCSPISGHRSVSWYQQTPGQGLQFLFEYFSETQRNKGNFPGRFSGRQFSNSRSEMNVSTLELGDSALYLCASSLAAGGYNEQFFGPGTRLTVL.